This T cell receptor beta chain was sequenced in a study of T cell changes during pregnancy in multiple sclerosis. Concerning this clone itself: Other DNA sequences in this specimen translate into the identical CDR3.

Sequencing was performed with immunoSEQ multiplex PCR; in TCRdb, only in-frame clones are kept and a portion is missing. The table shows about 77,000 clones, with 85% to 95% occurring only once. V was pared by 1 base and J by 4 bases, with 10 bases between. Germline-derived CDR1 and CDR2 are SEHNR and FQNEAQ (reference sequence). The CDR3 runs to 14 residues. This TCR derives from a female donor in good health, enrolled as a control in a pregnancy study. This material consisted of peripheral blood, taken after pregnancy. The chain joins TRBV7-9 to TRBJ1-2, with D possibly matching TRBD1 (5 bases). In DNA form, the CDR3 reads TGTGCCAGCAGCTTAGAACAGGCGCCCTATGGCTACACCTTC. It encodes CASSLEQAPYGYTF. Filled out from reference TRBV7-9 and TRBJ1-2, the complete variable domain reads DTGVSQNPRHKITKRGQNVTFRCDPISEHNRLYWYRQTLGQGPEFLTYFQNEAQLEKSRLLSDRFSAERPKGSFSTLEIQRTEQGDSAMYLCASSLEQAPYGYTFGSGTRLTVV.